Following are 23 T cell receptor beta chains from one sample sequenced in a study of CD8+ T cells in alopecia areata. Investigators isolated RNA and reverse transcribed it into cDNA to act as the sequencing template. The method was immunoSEQ multiplex PCR; TCRdb's version includes in-frame clones alone and lacks a portion of them. The data show tens of thousands of clones, approximately 60% seen once. The sample in question was CD8+ T cells sorted from blood, obtained at week 0. The receptor set was obtained from a human donor with alopecia areata.

The rearrangement uses TRBV25-1 and TRBJ2-5, with 9 bases matching TRBD2. The CDR3 is made up of 16 amino acids. Losses at the gene ends were 1 base for V and 1 base for J; bases not matched to a gene: 4. CDR1 is MGHDK, CDR2 SYGVNS, per germline. The CDR3 DNA reads TGTGCCAGCAGTGAATGGAGTAGCGGGGGCCAAGAGACCCAGTACTTC. This codes for CASSEWSSGGQETQYF.

This chain connects TRBV5-1 to TRBJ2-1; no clear D. Germline loops: CDR1 SGHRS, CDR2 YFSETQ. V gave up 0 bases and J gave up 4 bases, with 5 bases separating them. The CDR3 is 13 amino acids. This CDR3 is CASSLVGYNEQFF. DNA of the CDR3: TGCGCCAGCAGCTTGGTTGGGTACAATGAGCAGTTCTTC.

In its sample, this clone was seen once. The chain employs TRBV2 and TRBJ2-1; maybe TRBD2 (6 bases). Germline V gene sequence: CDR1 SNHLY, CDR2 FYNNEI. V was pared by 9 bases and J by 12 bases, with 18 bases between. CDR3 size: 12 residues. DNA of the CDR3: TGTGCCAGTTGGGGACGGGGGTTGTGGCAGTTCTTC. Protein sequence: CASWGRGLWQFF.

This clone has just a few counts. This chain connects TRBV5-1 to TRBJ1-6, with no clear D. CDR3 length: 16 residues. V lost 1 base to trimming and J lost 8 bases, with 16 bases between them. The V gene's germline CDR1 is SGHRS and CDR2 YFSETQ. Written as DNA, the CDR3 is TGCGCCAGCAGCTTGATGTCCCTCGGCGGGGATTCACCCCTCCACTTT. Encoded protein: CASSLMSLGGDSPLHF.

The rearrangement joins TRBV15 to TRBJ1-5, with TRBD1 as a possible D gene (5 bases). CDR1 is LNHNV, CDR2 YYDKDF, per germline (reference sequence). The CDR3 totals 15 residues. The germline V and J ends were trimmed by 1 base and 0 bases, with 7 bases remaining between them. CDR3 in DNA: TGTGCCACCAGCAGAGGGGACGTTAGCAATCAGCCCCAGCATTTT. Residues: CATSRGDVSNQPQHF.

This sequence joins TRBV19 and TRBJ1-6, with no clear D. Germline V lookup: CDR1 LNHDA, CDR2 SQIVND (reference sequence). V was clipped by 2 bases and J by 10 bases, with 12 bases between them. CDR3 length: 14 amino acids. The CDR3 here is CASSIRVSRSPLHF. The CDR3 DNA sequence: TGTGCCAGTAGTATACGAGTCAGTCGATCACCCCTCCACTTT.

As DNA, the CDR3 is TGTGCCAGCAGCTTAGTGGGTCCCGGGGCCAACGTCCTGACTTTC. This encodes CASSLVGPGANVLTF. J is TRBJ2-6 and V is TRBV11-2; unclear D gene. The germline V gene has CDR1 SGHAT and CDR2 FQNNGV. V was cut by 1 base and J by 4 bases, with 8 bases left in between. The length of the CDR3 is 15 residues.

This clone has at least ten counts. The chain employs TRBV5-1 and TRBJ2-7, with 9 bases matching TRBD2. V lost 0 bases, J lost 2 bases, and 3 bases stayed unmatched. The CDR3 runs to 15 residues. CDR1 is SGHRS, CDR2 YFSETQ, per germline. The CDR3, as DNA: TGCGCCAGCAGCTTGGTAAGCGGGAGGACCTACGAGCAGTACTTC. Amino acids: CASSLVSGRTYEQYF.

V and J are TRBV27 and TRBJ1-6; D not resolved. Germline values: CDR1 MNHEY, CDR2 SMNVEV (reference sequence). The CDR3 is made up of 13 amino acids. Trimming removed 2 bases from V and 10 bases from J, with 9 bases in between. CDR3 DNA: TGTGCCAGCAGTTTAGTTTTAGGCTCACCCCTCCACTTT. It codes for CASSLVLGSPLHF.

This chain joins TRBV7-2 and TRBJ1-1; D ambiguous. CDR1 SGHTA and CDR2 FQGNSA come from the germline V gene. This CDR3 region has 13 residues. V was cut by 4 bases and J by 0 bases, with 6 bases left in between. The CDR3 DNA reads TGTGCCAGCAGCTACTGGATGAACACTGAAGCTTTCTTT. Its protein is CASSYWMNTEAFF.

The chain recombines TRBV5-4 with TRBJ1-2, with 7 positions matching TRBD1. The V gene end was trimmed by 1 base and the J gene end by 8 bases; junction bases not matched to a gene: 11. The germline gives CDR1 SGHNT, CDR2 YYREEE (reference sequence). The CDR3 runs 15 residues. The chain's CDR3 is CASSLFGTAGRGYTF. The CDR3 bases are TGTGCCAGCAGCTTGTTCGGGACAGCCGGGAGGGGCTACACCTTC.

The V and J genes are TRBV2 and TRBJ2-3, with 9 bases lining up with TRBD1. Germline loops: CDR1 SNHLY, CDR2 FYNNEI. The CDR3 is 14 residues long. V shed 7 bases, J shed 3 bases, and the junction held 5 bases outside the gene matches. The CDR3: CASNRGRPTDTQYF. CDR3 nucleotide sequence: TGTGCCAGCAACAGGGGGCGCCCGACAGATACGCAGTATTTT.

The rearrangement links TRBV7-6 to TRBJ2-2; D is unclear. Trimming stripped 3 bases from V and 1 base from J, with 6 bases between. CDR1 is SGHVS, CDR2 FNYEAQ, per germline. The CDR3 is 14 amino acids. CDR3 sequence: CASSLGMNTGELFF. CDR3 in DNA: TGTGCCAGCAGCTTGGGCATGAACACCGGGGAGCTGTTTTTT.

V is TRBV4-3 and J is TRBJ2-5, with no clear D. Germline V gene data show CDR1 as LGHNA and CDR2 as YSLEER. Trimming removed 0 bases from V and 5 bases from J, with 16 bases in between. CDR3 size: 16 residues. CDR3 sequence (DNA): TGCGCCAGCAGCCAAGATTGGTCCGGAACCACCGAGACCCAGTACTTC. Translation gives CASSQDWSGTTETQYF.

The CDR3 DNA sequence: TGTGCCAGCAGTGGGGGAAATCAGCCCCAGCATTTT. The encoded protein is CASSGGNQPQHF. The J gene is TRBJ1-5, the V gene TRBV6-6; possibly TRBD1 for D (5 bases). Germline V lookup: CDR1 MNHNY, CDR2 SVGAGI (reference sequence). CDR3 length equals 12 residues. V shed 5 bases and J shed 4 bases, with 6 bases lying between them.

The chain combines TRBV10-3 with TRBJ2-3, with 12 nucleotides matching TRBD2. The germline V gene encodes CDR1 ENHRY and CDR2 SYGVKD. This CDR3 comprises 17 residues. Germline trimming cut 2 bases from V and 2 bases from J; bases unmatched to any gene: 5. CDR3 in DNA: TGTGCCATCAGTGAGCCGGGACTAGCGGGTTTCACAGATACGCAGTATTTT. This translates into CAISEPGLAGFTDTQYF.

The chain uses TRBV28 and TRBJ1-1; weak D call: TRBD1 (5 bases). Germline CDR1 MDHEN, CDR2 SYDVKM. The CDR3 has 16 residues. The germline V and J ends were trimmed by 6 bases and 1 base, with 18 bases remaining between them. The CDR3 nucleotides are TGTGCCAGCAGGGAGGCCCCGGGGGTCGGGAACACTGAAGCTTTCTTT. Protein: CASREAPGVGNTEAFF.

A note on this clone: The junction shows a germline mismatch at one end, possibly a read error. V usage is TRBV29-1 and J usage is TRBJ1-2; 7 bases align to TRBD1. Looked up from germline, CDR1 is SQVTM and CDR2 is ANQGSEA. The CDR3 contains 11 residues. The CDR3 DNA sequence: TGCAGCGTCGAAGACAGGGTGTACTACACCTTC. Translated, it gives CSVEDRVYYTF.

This chain links TRBV5-6 with TRBJ2-1, with D possibly TRBD1 on 5 matching bases. V was cut by 8 bases and J by 2 bases, with 14 bases left in between. This CDR3 has 14 residues. Looked up from germline, CDR1 is SGHDT and CDR2 is YYEEEE. In DNA form, the CDR3 reads TGTGCCAGTTCCGTGGCAGGGACCTACAATGAGCAGTTCTTC. It is translated as CASSVAGTYNEQFF.

V usage is TRBV6-5 and J usage is TRBJ2-5; 9 bases are a match to TRBD1. Germline V CDR1 and CDR2: MNHEY, SVGAGI. Trimming cost V 8 bases and J 4 bases; bases outside gene matches: 2. The CDR3 runs 12 residues. This CDR3 reads CASGTGRETQYF. The CDR3 nucleotides read TGTGCCAGCGGGACAGGGCGAGAGACCCAGTACTTC.

The rearrangement uses TRBV5-1 and TRBJ2-7; D possibly corresponds to TRBD1 (5 bases). CDR3 length: 16 amino acids. The V gene's germline CDR1 is SGHRS and CDR2 YFSETQ. The germline V and J ends were trimmed by 4 bases and 2 bases, with 19 bases remaining between them. In DNA, the CDR3 is TGCGCCAGCAGCCCGGTGGGGCCCTCCAGGACCTACGAGCAGTACTTC. Its protein is CASSPVGPSRTYEQYF.

The V and J genes are TRBV30 and TRBJ1-1; D unclear. V was clipped by 1 base and J by 2 bases, with 5 bases between them. The CDR3 consists of 12 residues. Germline loops: CDR1 GTSNPN, CDR2 SVGIG (reference sequence). The CDR3 reads CAWSGVNTEAFF. CDR3 bases: TGTGCCTGGAGTGGGGTTAACACTGAAGCTTTCTTT.

This clone was seen only a few times. The chain has TRBV25-1 and TRBJ2-7, with a tentative D call TRBD1 (5 bases). The CDR3 consists of 12 residues. CDR1 MGHDK and CDR2 SYGVNS come from the germline V gene. V lost 5 bases and J lost 5, with 10 bases in between. The CDR3 DNA reads as TGTGCCAGCAGTCCTGGACACAACGAGCAGTACTTC. Amino acid sequence: CASSPGHNEQYF.